The text below deals with one TCR beta chain. Sequencing was performed with immunoSEQ multiplex PCR; in TCRdb, only in-frame clones are kept and a portion is missing. The sample has hundreds of thousands of clones, almost 97% seen once. This sample is drawn from a study of shared clonotypes between healthy human individuals. Study-wide context: CD4 naive and CD4 memory each took three plates per donor, while CD8 naive took two and CD8 memory one.

Trimming left V 4 bases short and J 2 bases short, with 16 bases between. Germline CDR1 SNHLY, CDR2 FYNNEI. The CDR3 is made up of 16 amino acids. Sequencing was done on a sample of naive CD4+ T cells sorted from blood. Specified subset: CD45RA+ positively selected. The TCR originated in a woman in her thirties in good health. The chain employs TRBV2 and TRBJ2-3; a weak D match, TRBD2 (6 bases). CDR3 DNA: TGTGCCAGCAGTGGAGGGCGGGGCCGCTACACAGATACGCAGTATTTT. This translates into CASSGGRGRYTDTQYF. The variable domain in full, completed from reference TRBV2 and TRBJ2-3, reads EPEVTQTPSHQVTQMGQEVILRCVPISNHLYFYWYRQILGQKVEFLVSFYNNEISEKSEIFDDQFSVERPDGSNFTLKIRSTKLEDSAMYFCASSGGRGRYTDTQYFGPGTRLTVL.